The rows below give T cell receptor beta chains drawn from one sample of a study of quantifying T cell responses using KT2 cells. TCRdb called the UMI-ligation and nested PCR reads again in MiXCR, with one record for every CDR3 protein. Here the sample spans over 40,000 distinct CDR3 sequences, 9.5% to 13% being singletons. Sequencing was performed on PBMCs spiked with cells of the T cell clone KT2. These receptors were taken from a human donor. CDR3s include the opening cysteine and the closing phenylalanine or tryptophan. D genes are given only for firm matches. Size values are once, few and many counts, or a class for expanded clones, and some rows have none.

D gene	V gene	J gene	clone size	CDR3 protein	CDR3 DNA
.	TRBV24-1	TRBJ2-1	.	CATSVQRGGVNEQFF	TGTGCCACCAGTGTTCAGCGAGGCGGTGTGAATGAGCAGTTCTTC
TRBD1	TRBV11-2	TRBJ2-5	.	CASSPGRTGEETQYF	TGTGCCAGCAGCCCCGGCCGGACAGGCGAAGAGACCCAGTACTTC
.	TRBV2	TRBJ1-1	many	CASSPESGVGAFF	TGTGCCAGCAGTCCAGAGTCCGGAGTGGGAGCTTTCTTT
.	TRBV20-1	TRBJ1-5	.	CSAGSGVEANQPQHF	TGCAGTGCTGGGTCCGGTGTCGAAGCTAATCAGCCCCAGCATTTT
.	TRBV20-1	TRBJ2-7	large	CSASRQAATSEQYF	TGCAGTGCTTCTCGACAGGCGGCGACCTCCGAGCAGTACTTC
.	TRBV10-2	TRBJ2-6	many	CASSLGTHNGAGANVLTF	TGCGCCAGCAGTTTAGGGACACACAACGGGGCTGGGGCCAACGTCCTGACTTTC
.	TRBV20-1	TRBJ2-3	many	CSARPLGAGNGDTQYF	TGCAGTGCTAGACCTCTGGGGGCAGGGAATGGAGATACGCAGTATTTT
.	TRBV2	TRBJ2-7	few	CASSVRALGYEQYF	TGTGCCAGCAGTGTTAGGGCCCTAGGCTACGAGCAGTACTTC
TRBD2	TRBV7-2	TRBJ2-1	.	CASRAGGPRNEQFF	TGTGCCAGCAGAGCGGGAGGGCCAAGAAATGAGCAGTTCTTC
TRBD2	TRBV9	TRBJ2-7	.	CASSVELAGRVHEQYF	TGTGCCAGCAGCGTAGAGCTAGCGGGAAGGGTCCACGAGCAGTACTTC
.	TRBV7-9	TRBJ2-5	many	CASTRPQETQYF	TGTGCCAGCACAAGGCCTCAAGAGACCCAGTACTTC
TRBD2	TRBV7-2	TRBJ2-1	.	CASSSSSSGAYNEQFF	TGTGCCAGCAGCTCCTCAAGTAGCGGGGCCTACAATGAGCAGTTCTTC
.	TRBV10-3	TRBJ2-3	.	CAISVTSTDTRYF	TGTGCCATCAGTGTTACTAGCACAGATACGCGGTATTTT
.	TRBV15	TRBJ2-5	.	CATSRGTTGETQYF	TGTGCCACCAGCAGAGGCACTACCGGCGAGACCCAGTACTTC
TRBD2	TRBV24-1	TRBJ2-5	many	CATGGEETQYF	TGTGCCACCGGGGGGGAGGAGACCCAGTACTTC
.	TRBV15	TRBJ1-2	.	CATSRDSGRVYGYTF	TGTGCCACCAGCAGAGATTCGGGGAGGGTATATGGCTACACCTTC
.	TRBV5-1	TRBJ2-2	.	CASSSGDSHTGELFF	TGCGCCAGCAGCTCGGGGGACAGTCACACCGGGGAGCTGTTTTTT
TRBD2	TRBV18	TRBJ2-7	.	CASSPSRGGAGEQYF	TGTGCCAGCTCACCATCGCGCGGGGGGGCCGGGGAGCAGTACTTC
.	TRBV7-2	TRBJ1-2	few	CASSLVQQTYGYTF	TGTGCCAGCAGCTTAGTTCAGCAGACCTATGGCTACACCTTC
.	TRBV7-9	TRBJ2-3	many	CASSTLDTQYF	TGTGCCAGCAGCACTTTAGATACGCAGTATTTT
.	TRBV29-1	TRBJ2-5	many	CSVDSGAGPRETQYF	TGCAGCGTCGATTCAGGGGCGGGCCCCCGAGAGACCCAGTACTTC
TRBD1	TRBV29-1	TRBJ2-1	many	CSGRTGGGNEQFF	TGCAGCGGGAGGACAGGTGGGGGCAATGAGCAGTTCTTC
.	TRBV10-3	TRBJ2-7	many	CASSQDGYEQYF	TGTGCCTCCAGTCAGGACGGCTACGAGCAGTACTTC
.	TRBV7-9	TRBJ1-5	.	CASSLAWAGLEPQHF	TGTGCCAGCAGCTTAGCTTGGGCAGGATTGGAGCCCCAGCATTTT
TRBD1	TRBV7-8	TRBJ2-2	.	CASSLDPWTGGNGELFF	TGTGCCAGCAGCTTAGACCCCTGGACAGGGGGGAACGGGGAGCTGTTTTTT
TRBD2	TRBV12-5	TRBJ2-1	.	CASAPLAGGQFF	TGTGCTAGTGCCCCCCTAGCGGGAGGCCAGTTCTTC
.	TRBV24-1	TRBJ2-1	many	CATSDLGHNEQFF	TGTGCCACCAGTGATTTGGGTCACAATGAGCAGTTCTTC